This T cell receptor (beta chain) was observed in a study of chemoradiotherapy in HPV16-positive cancers. Overall study results and limits: Candidate HPV-specific clones and E7-related TCR motifs grew in tumor during treatment. Only a couple of HPV16-positive patients supplied the functional HPV-specificity definition.

The CDR3 is made up of 13 amino acids. The V end was cut by 4 bases, the J end by 5 bases, with 11 bases between. CDR1 and CDR2 (germline): SGHDN, FVKESK. About this clone itself: What it binds is unknown.

Sequencing used immunoSEQ multiplex PCR; TCRdb keeps in-frame clones, though not all of them. The table has roughly 7,300 clones, 85% to 90% seen once; the top ten hold 3.5% to 4.5%. This material was collected from a patient who underwent chemoradiotherapy. The TCR sequence derives from a human donor with HPV-associated anogenital cancer. This rearrangement joins TRBV14 to TRBJ1-2; D possibly corresponds to TRBD1 (6 bases). CDR3 region: CASSPAGQYGYTF. Written as DNA, the CDR3 is TGTGCCAGCAGCCCAGCGGGACAATATGGCTACACCTTC.